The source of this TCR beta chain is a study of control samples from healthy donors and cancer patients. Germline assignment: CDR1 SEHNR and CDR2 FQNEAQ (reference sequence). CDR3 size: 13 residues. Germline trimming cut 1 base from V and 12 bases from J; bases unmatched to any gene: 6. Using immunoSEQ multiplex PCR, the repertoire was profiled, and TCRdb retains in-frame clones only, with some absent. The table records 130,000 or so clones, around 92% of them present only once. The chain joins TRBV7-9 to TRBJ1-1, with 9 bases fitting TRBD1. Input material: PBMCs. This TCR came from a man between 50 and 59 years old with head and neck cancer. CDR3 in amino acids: CASSLEGTGSPFF. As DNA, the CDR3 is TGTGCCAGCAGCTTAGAAGGGACAGGGTCGCCTTTCTTT.